One and the same sample provided the 32 T cell receptor beta chains below, sequenced in a study of cytomegalovirus exposure and HLA in healthy donors. The PCR was carried out with 60 Vbeta primers and 13 Jbeta primers. TCRdb's table, derived via immunoSEQ multiplex PCR, lists solely in-frame clones and lacks some. The sample lists some 150,000 clones, 75% to 85% seen once, with 13% in the top ten. Sequencing input: PBMCs. These receptors all come from a woman aged 50 to 60 in good health and CMV-seronegative.

The V call is TRBV27, the J call TRBJ2-5; tentative D call: TRBD1 (5 bases). The V end lost 6 bases, the J end lost 7 bases, and 15 bases lay between the germline ends. Germline lookup yields CDR1 MNHEY and CDR2 SMNVEV (reference sequence). The CDR3 contains 13 residues. Written as DNA, the CDR3 is TGTGCCAGCAGAACCCAGCAGGGCTGGACCCAGTACTTC. Protein: CASRTQQGWTQYF.

The rearrangement uses TRBV11-2 and TRBJ1-1; TRBD1 agrees at 7 bases. V was clipped by 5 bases and J by 1 base; unmatched bases: 13. Looked up from germline, CDR1 is SGHAT and CDR2 is FQNNGV. This CDR3 has 17 residues. The CDR3 region is CASSSPRDRSPNTEAFF. For the CDR3, the DNA is TGTGCCAGCAGCAGCCCCCGGGACAGAAGCCCGAACACTGAAGCTTTCTTT.

The chain couples TRBV28 to TRBJ1-4, with D perhaps TRBD1 (5 bases). Germline V gives CDR1 MDHEN, CDR2 SYDVKM. There are 15 residues in the CDR3. Trimming pared 4 bases from V and 8 bases from J, leaving 17 bases between. The CDR3 nucleotides are TGTGCCAGCAGTTGGCGGGACTCCGGTCGGGAAAAACTGTTTTTT. Its translation is CASSWRDSGREKLFF.

The chain carries TRBV30 and TRBJ2-3, with 9 nucleotides matching TRBD2. This CDR3 is 14 amino acids long. Per the germline V gene, CDR1 is GTSNPN and CDR2 is SVGIG (reference sequence). V shed 7 bases and J 1 base; nucleotides not matched to a gene: 6. CDR3 in DNA: TGTGCCTTTTCGACTAGCGGACGCACAGATACGCAGTATTTT. It codes for CAFSTSGRTDTQYF.

V usage is TRBV28 and J usage is TRBJ2-4; a possible D gene is TRBD2 (6 bases). Germline lookup yields CDR1 MDHEN and CDR2 SYDVKM. The CDR3 length is 22 residues. Trimming took off 2 bases at V and 2 bases at J, with 31 bases between the two ends. The CDR3 DNA reads TGTGCCAGCAGTTTAAGGTCGGAGGAGGGATCAGGAGCGGAGATACCCAAAAACATTCAGTACTTC. Amino acids: CASSLRSEEGSGAEIPKNIQYF.

V is TRBV19 and J is TRBJ1-2; weak D call: TRBD1 (6 bases). Germline-derived CDR1 and CDR2 are LNHDA and SQIVND (reference sequence). There are 14 residues in the CDR3. Trimming shortened V by 5 bases and J by 6 bases, and 16 bases separated the two germline ends. The CDR3 region has the DNA TGTGCCAGTAGTTTCCACAGGGCCGGGGATGGCTACACCTTC. It specifies CASSFHRAGDGYTF.

The chain links TRBV27 to TRBJ1-6; D possibly corresponds to TRBD1 (5 bases). The ends were cut back, 8 bases at V and 9 bases at J, with 14 bases in the middle. The CDR3 covers 13 residues. Germline V lookup: CDR1 MNHEY, CDR2 SMNVEV (reference sequence). The CDR3 DNA is TGTGCCAGCCGGCGGGGGTCGCGTTCACCCCTCCACTTT. This encodes CASRRGSRSPLHF.

The J gene is TRBJ2-2, the V gene TRBV9; TRBD2 matches at 8 bases. The V gene end was trimmed by 3 bases and the J gene end by 2 bases; junction bases not matched to a gene: 6. The germline CDR1 and CDR2 sequences are SGDLS and YYNGEE. CDR3 length equals 16 residues. In DNA form, the CDR3 reads TGTGCCAGCAGCGCCCCGGGACTAGTCAACACCGGGGAGCTGTTTTTT. Translated, it gives CASSAPGLVNTGELFF.

The V and J genes are TRBV29-1 and TRBJ2-7; possible D gene TRBD1, 6 bases. CDR1 and CDR2 (germline): SQVTM, ANQGSEA. The ends were cut back, 4 bases at V and 3 bases at J, with 13 bases in the middle. The CDR3 covers 13 residues. The CDR3: CSVGGTPFYEQYF. The CDR3 nucleotides read TGCAGCGTTGGTGGGACACCGTTCTACGAGCAGTACTTC.

Turning to this clone: This sample also contains other DNA sequences that code for the same CDR3. The chain uses TRBV5-1 and TRBJ1-1; 8 bases are shared with TRBD1. CDR3 length equals 14 residues. Per germline, CDR1 SGHRS and CDR2 YFSETQ. V shed 2 bases, J shed 0 bases, and the junction held 0 bases outside the gene matches. The CDR3 sequence: CASSFRGLNTEAFF. DNA for the CDR3: TGCGCCAGCAGCTTCAGGGGGCTGAACACTGAAGCTTTCTTT. Full variable domain (rest looked up from reference TRBV5-1 and TRBJ1-1): KAGVTQTPRYLIKTRGQQVTLSCSPISGHRSVSWYQQTPGQGLQFLFEYFSETQRNKGNFPGRFSGRQFSNSRSEMNVSTLELGDSALYLCASSFRGLNTEAFFGQGTRLTVV.

The gene calls are TRBV7-2 and TRBJ2-1, with TRBD2 as a possible D gene (5 bases). The germline V gene has CDR1 SGHTA and CDR2 FQGNSA. V was pared by 5 bases and J by 4 bases, with 21 bases between. The CDR3 spans 17 residues. The CDR3 coding sequence is TGTGCCAGCAGCGTACGAGGCGGGTCCTCCCTTTACAATGAGCAGTTCTTC. Translation: CASSVRGGSSLYNEQFF.

The chain employs TRBV2 and TRBJ1-6; D not certain. Germline V gives CDR1 SNHLY, CDR2 FYNNEI. V was clipped by 3 bases and J by 7 bases, with 13 bases between them. This CDR3 has 15 amino acids. CDR3 sequence: CASSEAGTRNSPLHF. The CDR3 coding sequence is TGTGCCAGCAGTGAGGCGGGAACTAGAAATTCACCCCTCCACTTT. Using reference TRBV2 and TRBJ1-6 for the parts outside the CDR3, the full variable domain is EPEVTQTPSHQVTQMGQEVILRCVPISNHLYFYWYRQILGQKVEFLVSFYNNEISEKSEIFDDQFSVERPDGSNFTLKIRSTKLEDSAMYFCASSEAGTRNSPLHFGNGTRLTVT.

The CDR3 loop is CASSQTGMGYSPLHF. As DNA, the CDR3 is TGCGCCAGCAGCCAGACGGGAATGGGTTATTCACCCCTCCACTTT. The rearrangement links TRBV4-3 to TRBJ1-6; D not certain. The CDR3 totals 15 residues. Germline-derived CDR1 and CDR2 are LGHNA and YSLEER. The V end lost 3 bases, the J end lost 8 bases, and 14 bases lay between the germline ends.

The rearrangement links TRBV2 to TRBJ1-6; 8 nucleotides line up with TRBD1. The V segment lost 7 bases and the J segment 7 bases; nucleotides outside the gene matches: 3. Germline lookup yields CDR1 SNHLY and CDR2 FYNNEI. The CDR3 length is 13 residues. The CDR3 DNA reads TGTGCCAGCACTAGGGACAGGAATTCACCCCTCCACTTT. It specifies CASTRDRNSPLHF.

The chain recombines TRBV6-6 with TRBJ2-7, with 10 positions matching TRBD2. Germline-derived CDR1 and CDR2 are MNHNY and SVGAGI (reference sequence). The CDR3 has 13 residues. V lost 6 bases to trimming and J lost 4 bases; unmatched junction nucleotides: 3. The CDR3 spells CASRPGLAYEQYF. CDR3 DNA sequence: TGTGCCAGCAGGCCGGGACTAGCGTACGAGCAGTACTTC.

This clone was counted once. The chain links TRBV28 to TRBJ2-7; 11 bases agree with TRBD1. Germline V lookup: CDR1 MDHEN, CDR2 SYDVKM. The CDR3 consists of 18 residues. J gave up 0 bases and V 4 bases, and 11 bases lay outside the gene matches. This chain's CDR3 is CASSSGTGGHRSSYEQYF. Here the CDR3 DNA reads TGTGCCAGCAGTTCCGGGACAGGGGGTCATCGAAGCTCCTACGAGCAGTACTTC.

This clone is a singleton in its sample. The chain joins TRBV25-1 to TRBJ2-5, with 10 bases aligning to TRBD2. Germline CDR1 is MGHDK and CDR2 is SYGVNS. This CDR3 spans 15 amino acids. The V segment lost 6 bases and the J segment 3 bases; nucleotides outside the gene matches: 7. The CDR3 region has the DNA TGTGCCAGCAGGGGACTAGCGAGGGCAGAAGAGACCCAGTACTTC. Encoded protein: CASRGLARAEETQYF.

This chain uses TRBV14 with TRBJ2-5, with D perhaps matching TRBD2 (5 bases). This CDR3 has 12 amino acids. The germline V and J ends were trimmed by 1 base and 5 bases, with 5 bases remaining between them. Looked up from germline, CDR1 is SGHDN and CDR2 is FVKESK. DNA of the CDR3: TGTGCCAGCAGCCAAGTAGCGGAGACCCAGTACTTC. Translating it yields CASSQVAETQYF. Full variable domain (remainder filled in from reference TRBV14 and TRBJ2-5): EAGVTQFPSHSVIEKGQTVTLRCDPISGHDNLYWYRRVMGKEIKFLLHFVKESKQDESGMPNNRFLAERTGGTYSTLKVQPAELEDSGVYFCASSQVAETQYFGPGTRLLVL.

This chain uses TRBV29-1 with TRBJ2-5; D is ambiguous. Germline values: CDR1 SQVTM, CDR2 ANQGSEA. This CDR3 is 12 amino acids long. V shed 2 bases and J shed 4 bases, with 8 bases lying between them. The CDR3 nucleotides are TGCAGCGTTGAATTGCAGTCAGAGACCCAGTACTTC. This sequence encodes CSVELQSETQYF.

The V and J genes are TRBV18 and TRBJ2-7; D remains ambiguous. CDR1 and CDR2 (germline): KGHSH, LQKENI. The ends were cut back, 7 bases at V and 0 bases at J, with 10 bases in the middle. CDR3 size: 13 residues. The CDR3 here is CASYNRSSYEQYF. The DNA for the CDR3 is TGTGCCAGCTACAACCGGAGCTCCTACGAGCAGTACTTC. Variable domain in full (rest from reference TRBV18 and TRBJ2-7): NAGVMQNPRHLVRRRGQEARLRCSPMKGHSHVYWYRQLPEEGLKFMVYLQKENIIDESGMPKERFSAEFPKEGPSILRIQQVVRGDSAAYFCASYNRSSYEQYFGPGTRLTVT.

The gene calls are TRBV19 and TRBJ2-7; D is perhaps TRBD1 (6 bases). Germline CDR1 is LNHDA and CDR2 is SQIVND (reference sequence). The length of the CDR3 is 13 residues. The germline V and J ends were trimmed by 5 bases and 12 bases, with 20 bases remaining between them. CDR3: CASSPRAQGRLYF. As DNA, the CDR3 is TGTGCCAGTAGTCCCCGGGCACAGGGCCGCTTGTACTTC.

The chain uses TRBV5-6 and TRBJ2-7, with D hard to call. V shed 3 bases and J shed 7 bases, with 8 bases lying between them. CDR1 SGHDT and CDR2 YYEEEE come from the germline V gene. The CDR3 is 11 residues long. The CDR3 DNA follows: TGTGCCAGCAGCTACCTCGGTGAGCAGTACTTC. It yields the protein CASSYLGEQYF.

The chain recombines TRBV7-7 with TRBJ2-5, with 7 bases fitting TRBD1. CDR1 SSHAT and CDR2 FNYEAQ come from the germline V gene (reference sequence). This CDR3 contains 13 residues. J was trimmed by 3 bases and V by 5 bases; bases with no gene match: 3. CDR3 sequence (DNA): TGTGCCAGCAGCCGGGACAGCGAAGAGACCCAGTACTTC. Translating gives CASSRDSEETQYF.

V gene TRBV6-6 combines with J gene TRBJ2-2; D perhaps matches TRBD1 (5 bases). CDR3 length equals 15 residues. Germline loops: CDR1 MNHNY, CDR2 SVGAGI (reference sequence). Trimming took 2 bases from V and 4 from J, leaving 11 bases between them. The CDR3 bases are TGTGCCAGCAGTTACGGGCAGGGTTCCACCGGGGAGCTGTTTTTT. Protein: CASSYGQGSTGELFF.

This rearrangement joins TRBV5-6 to TRBJ2-3; 11 bases line up with TRBD2. The V gene end was trimmed by 3 bases and the J gene end by 5 bases; junction bases not matched to a gene: 5. This CDR3 contains 15 residues. Germline CDR1 SGHDT, CDR2 YYEEEE. The CDR3 DNA follows: TGTGCCAGCAGCTGGCTAGCGGGAGGACAAGATACGCAGTATTTT. It yields the protein CASSWLAGGQDTQYF.

This clone has only a few counts. The rearrangement uses TRBV4-3 and TRBJ1-2, with TRBD1 identical over 8 bases. With 4 bases clipped from V and 8 bases from J, the junction kept 3 bases outside the gene matches. Germline V lookup: CDR1 LGHNA, CDR2 YSLEER. This CDR3 region has 12 residues. CDR3 sequence (DNA): TGCGCCAGCAGCCCCCGGACAGGGGGCTACACCTTC. Translated, it gives CASSPRTGGYTF.

The V call is TRBV5-5, the J call TRBJ1-1, with D possibly TRBD1 on 5 matching bases. V was clipped by 5 bases and J by 4 bases, with 6 bases between them. Germline V gene sequence: CDR1 SGHKS, CDR2 YYEKEE (reference sequence). The CDR3 runs 11 residues. The CDR3 DNA reads TGTGCCAGCAGGCAGGGCACTGAAGCTTTCTTT. Its protein product is CASRQGTEAFF.

This chain joins TRBV4-2 and TRBJ1-1; 7 nucleotides align to TRBD1. The CDR3 totals 14 residues. The junction had 3 bases not matched to a gene; V was cut back by 5 bases and J by 0 bases. CDR1 and CDR2 from the germline V gene are LGHNA and YNFKEQ. The CDR3 region has the DNA TGTGCCAGCAGCTTGGGACAGCTGAACACTGAAGCTTTCTTT. This codes for CASSLGQLNTEAFF.

DNA for the CDR3: TGTGCCTGGAATGGGTTAGCGGGAGCGGGTGAGCAGTTCTTC. Protein sequence: CAWNGLAGAGEQFF. This chain joins TRBV30 and TRBJ2-1; 9 nucleotides line up with TRBD2. Germline CDR1 GTSNPN, CDR2 SVGIG (reference sequence). V lost 4 bases, J lost 9 bases, and 10 bases stayed unmatched. CDR3 length: 14 amino acids.

A single count supports this clone. This rearrangement joins TRBV5-1 to TRBJ1-5; a possible D gene is TRBD1 (5 bases). The V end was cut by 4 bases, the J end by 2 bases, with 10 bases between. The CDR3 extends over 14 amino acids. Germline CDR1 and CDR2: SGHRS and YFSETQ. Here the CDR3 reads CASSPGGGNQPQHF. CDR3 nucleotides: TGCGCCAGCAGCCCGGGAGGGGGCAATCAGCCCCAGCATTTT.

The V and J genes are TRBV10-1 and TRBJ2-2; 8 nucleotides agree with TRBD2. CDR1 is WNHNN, CDR2 SYGVQD, per germline (reference sequence). With V trimmed by 0 bases and J by 5 bases, 11 bases remained unmatched. The CDR3 contains 18 residues. CDR3 coding DNA: TGCGCCAGCAGTGAGTCAAGGTCGGGAGGGCCGAGGACCGGGGAGCTGTTTTTT. This codes for CASSESRSGGPRTGELFF.

The V and J genes are TRBV27 and TRBJ2-1, with a weak D call TRBD2 (6 bases). The CDR3 runs 15 residues. From germline, CDR1 is MNHEY and CDR2 SMNVEV (reference sequence). Between the trimmed V and J ends, which lost 6 bases and 7 bases, there was a span of 19 bases. DNA of the CDR3: TGTGCCAGCAGCCCGGACGGGAGTTCGCGGAATGAGCAGTTCTTC. Encoded protein: CASSPDGSSRNEQFF.